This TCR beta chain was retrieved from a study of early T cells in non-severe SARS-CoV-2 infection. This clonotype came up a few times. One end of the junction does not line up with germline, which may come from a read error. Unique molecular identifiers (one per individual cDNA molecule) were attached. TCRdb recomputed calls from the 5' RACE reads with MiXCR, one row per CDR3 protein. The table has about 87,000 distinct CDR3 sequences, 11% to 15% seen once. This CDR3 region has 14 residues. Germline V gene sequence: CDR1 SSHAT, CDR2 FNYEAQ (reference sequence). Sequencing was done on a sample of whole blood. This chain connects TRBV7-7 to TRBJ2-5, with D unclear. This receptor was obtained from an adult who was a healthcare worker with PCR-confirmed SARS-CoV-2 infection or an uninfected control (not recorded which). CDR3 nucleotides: TGTGCTAGCAGCTTAGAGCCAGGAGCTAGGACCCAGTACTTC. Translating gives CASSLEPGARTQYF.